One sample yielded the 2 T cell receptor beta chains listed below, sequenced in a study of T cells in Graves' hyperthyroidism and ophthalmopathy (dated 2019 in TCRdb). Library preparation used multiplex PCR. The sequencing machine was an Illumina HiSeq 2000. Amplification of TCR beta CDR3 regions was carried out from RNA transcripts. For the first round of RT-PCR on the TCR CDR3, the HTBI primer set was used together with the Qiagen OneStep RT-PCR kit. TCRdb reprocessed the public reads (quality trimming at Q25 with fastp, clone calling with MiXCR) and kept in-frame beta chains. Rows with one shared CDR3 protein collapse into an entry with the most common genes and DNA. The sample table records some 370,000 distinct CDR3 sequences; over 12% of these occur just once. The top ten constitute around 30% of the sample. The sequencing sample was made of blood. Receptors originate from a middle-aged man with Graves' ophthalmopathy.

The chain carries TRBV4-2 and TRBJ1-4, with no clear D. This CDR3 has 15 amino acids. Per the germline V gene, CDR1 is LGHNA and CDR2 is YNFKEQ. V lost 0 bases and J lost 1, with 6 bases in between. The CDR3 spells CASSQDSGTNEKLFF. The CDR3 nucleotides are TGTGCCAGCAGCCAAGATTCGGGAACTAATGAAAAACTGTTTTTT.

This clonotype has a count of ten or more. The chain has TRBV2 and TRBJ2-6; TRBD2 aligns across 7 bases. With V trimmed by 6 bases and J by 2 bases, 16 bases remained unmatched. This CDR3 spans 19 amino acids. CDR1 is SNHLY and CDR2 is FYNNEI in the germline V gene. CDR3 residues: CASRAVARTRRPGANVLTF. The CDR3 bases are TGTGCCAGCAGAGCTGTTGCTAGGACTAGGAGACCTGGGGCCAACGTCCTGACTTTC.